Below, 30 T cell receptor beta chains from the same sample are listed, as sequenced in a study of shared clonotypes between healthy human individuals. Some clones are missing from TCRdb's copy, which holds only in-frame ones; the method was immunoSEQ multiplex PCR. The sample consists of hundreds of thousands of clones, around 73% of them appearing once. The sequencing input was memory CD4+ T cells sorted from blood. Subset in this sample: CD45RA-negative fraction. The receptors derive from a woman between 25 and 40 years old in good health.

The chain employs TRBV5-1 and TRBJ1-1; D remains unclear. Germline CDR1 SGHRS, CDR2 YFSETQ. CDR3 length: 14 amino acids. Trimming stripped 4 bases from V and 0 bases from J, with 10 bases between. The CDR3 sequence: CASSKLRMNTEAFF. CDR3 nucleotide sequence: TGCGCCAGCAGCAAGTTGCGGATGAACACTGAAGCTTTCTTT.

The chain joins TRBV5-1 to TRBJ2-2; weak D call: TRBD2 (6 bases). The V end lost 2 bases, the J end lost 0 bases, and 11 bases lay between the germline ends. The germline gives CDR1 SGHRS, CDR2 YFSETQ. The CDR3 contains 16 residues. CDR3 loop: CASSFTPGANTGELFF. CDR3 nucleotide sequence: TGCGCCAGCAGCTTTACGCCGGGAGCGAACACCGGGGAGCTGTTTTTT.

CDR3 in DNA: TGTGCCAGCAGCCTTGCTGCAGGGGAGGATTGGGAGACCCAGTACTTC. It yields the protein CASSLAAGEDWETQYF. This sequence joins TRBV5-6 and TRBJ2-5; D possibly uses TRBD1 or TRBD2 (6 bases each). Germline loops: CDR1 SGHDT, CDR2 YYEEEE. The germline V and J ends were trimmed by 4 bases and 5 bases, with 21 bases remaining between them. The CDR3 totals 16 residues.

The chain recombines TRBV5-8 with TRBJ2-1; 10 nucleotides align to TRBD2. This CDR3 contains 17 residues. Germline V gives CDR1 SGHTS, CDR2 YDEGEE. V lost 4 bases, J lost 8 bases, and 15 bases stayed unmatched. The CDR3 nucleotides are TGTGCCAGCAGCCGGGCCGGGACTAGCGAACCGTGGGATGAGCAGTTCTTC. Encoded protein: CASSRAGTSEPWDEQFF.

The chain is built from TRBV5-1 and TRBJ2-7; 10 positions match TRBD1. The V gene end was trimmed by 5 bases and the J gene end by 3 bases; junction bases not matched to a gene: 8. This CDR3 spans 15 amino acids. Per germline, CDR1 SGHRS and CDR2 YFSETQ. Written as DNA, the CDR3 is TGCGCCAGCAGTAAATCCGGGACAGGGGACTACGAGCAGTACTTC. Its protein is CASSKSGTGDYEQYF.

This clone was recorded once. The DNA of the CDR3 is TGTGCCAGCAGTTTATTTTCCGGACAGGGGGATAACTATGGCTACACCTTC. Protein product: CASSLFSGQGDNYGYTF. The J gene is TRBJ1-2, the V gene TRBV28; TRBD1 matches at 10 bases. J lost 1 base, V lost 1 base, and 6 bases had no gene match. Germline values: CDR1 MDHEN, CDR2 SYDVKM. The CDR3 covers 17 residues.

V and J are TRBV2 and TRBJ2-2, with 8 nucleotides matching TRBD2. Germline values: CDR1 SNHLY, CDR2 FYNNEI. This CDR3 contains 16 residues. V trimming: 2 bases; J trimming: 5 bases; junction bases outside the gene matches: 7. The CDR3 sequence: CASSERLAGRTGELFF. CDR3 nucleotide sequence: TGTGCCAGCAGTGAAAGGCTAGCGGGTAGAACCGGGGAGCTGTTTTTT. The complete variable domain, with remaining parts taken from reference TRBV2 and TRBJ2-2, reads EPEVTQTPSHQVTQMGQEVILRCVPISNHLYFYWYRQILGQKVEFLVSFYNNEISEKSEIFDDQFSVERPDGSNFTLKIRSTKLEDSAMYFCASSERLAGRTGELFFGEGSRLTVL.

The chain recombines TRBV7-2 with TRBJ1-1, with D tentatively TRBD1 (6 bases). CDR3 length: 16 residues. Germline V lookup: CDR1 SGHTA, CDR2 FQGNSA. V lost 1 base and J 4 bases, leaving 16 bases between the germline ends. The CDR3 nucleotides read TGTGCCAGCAGCTTAGTAGGGGGGGATTGGGGCACTGAAGCTTTCTTT. Its protein product is CASSLVGGDWGTEAFF.

The chain combines TRBV19 with TRBJ2-1; TRBD1 aligns across 9 bases. This CDR3 contains 12 residues. V was pared by 7 bases and J by 7 bases, with 2 bases of the junction left unmatched. Per germline, CDR1 LNHDA and CDR2 SQIVND (reference sequence). Here the CDR3 DNA reads TGTGCCAGTAAGACAGGGGGGAATGAGCAGTTCTTC. Protein sequence: CASKTGGNEQFF.

CDR3 region: CASTLRTGYTDTQYF. As DNA, the CDR3 is TGTGCCAGCACCTTACGGACAGGTTACACAGATACGCAGTATTTT. The rearrangement joins TRBV28 to TRBJ2-3; 7 bases line up with TRBD1. The CDR3 covers 15 residues. Germline V gene sequence: CDR1 MDHEN, CDR2 SYDVKM. V shed 7 bases and J 2 bases; nucleotides not matched to a gene: 9.

The genes are TRBV28 and TRBJ1-4; D might be TRBD1 (5 bases). Germline CDR1 reads MDHEN; CDR2 reads SYDVKM. The CDR3 totals 13 residues. Trimming took off 0 bases at V and 8 bases at J, with 7 bases between the two ends. The CDR3 sequence: CASSLWTEEKLFF. The CDR3 DNA reads TGTGCCAGCAGTTTATGGACAGAGGAAAAACTGTTTTTT.

The chain employs TRBV19 and TRBJ1-2; 7 nucleotides align to TRBD1. The V segment lost 6 bases and the J segment 4 bases; nucleotides outside the gene matches: 11. CDR1 and CDR2 (germline): LNHDA, SQIVND (reference sequence). The CDR3 totals 15 residues. This CDR3 is CASSLQGNGGYGYTF. In DNA form, the CDR3 reads TGTGCCAGTAGCCTACAGGGGAATGGGGGCTATGGCTACACCTTC.

V and J are TRBV18 and TRBJ1-1; D gene unclear. CDR3 length: 17 residues. Trimming cost V 4 bases and J 2 bases, with 20 bases left between them. Germline V gives CDR1 KGHSH, CDR2 LQKENI. DNA for the CDR3: TGTGCCAGCTCACTATTCGCGGCGGATGCGGCCAACACTGAAGCTTTCTTT. This sequence encodes CASSLFAADAANTEAFF.

The V gene is TRBV5-1, the J gene TRBJ2-2; tentative D call: TRBD2 (5 bases). Trimming removed 7 bases at V and 2 bases at J, with 12 bases between. The CDR3 has 14 residues. Germline CDR1 and CDR2: SGHRS and YFSETQ. CDR3 in amino acids: CASRAEANTGELFF. The DNA of the CDR3 is TGCGCCAGCCGAGCGGAGGCAAACACCGGGGAGCTGTTTTTT.

The chain links TRBV18 to TRBJ2-7; 8 positions agree with TRBD1. CDR3 length: 15 amino acids. The germline V gene encodes CDR1 KGHSH and CDR2 LQKENI. V was clipped by 3 bases and J by 6 bases; unmatched bases: 10. For the CDR3, the DNA is TGTGCCAGCTCACCTGGACAGGGAACGAGCAGCGAGCAGTACTTC. Translation: CASSPGQGTSSEQYF.

This chain uses TRBV5-1 with TRBJ1-5; possible D gene TRBD1, 5 bases. The V end was cut by 0 bases, the J end by 6 bases, with 10 bases between. This CDR3 has 14 residues. Germline values: CDR1 SGHRS, CDR2 YFSETQ. CDR3 protein: CASSLGAGSQPQHF. As DNA, the CDR3 is TGCGCCAGCAGCTTGGGGGCAGGGAGTCAGCCCCAGCATTTT.

V is TRBV10-3 and J is TRBJ1-5; possible D gene TRBD1, 5 bases. This CDR3 comprises 15 residues. CDR1 is ENHRY, CDR2 SYGVKD, per germline. V lost 3 bases, J lost 1 base, and 10 bases lay in between. For the CDR3, the DNA is TGTGCCATCAGTGAAATGGGGCAAAGCAATCAGCCCCAGCATTTT. Encoded protein: CAISEMGQSNQPQHF.

The chain joins TRBV2 to TRBJ2-5, with D possibly TRBD1 on 6 matching bases. V was trimmed by 8 bases and J by 3 bases, leaving 10 bases between them. Germline V gives CDR1 SNHLY, CDR2 FYNNEI. CDR3 length equals 12 residues. CDR3 nucleotide sequence: TGTGCCAGCGTTACAGGGAAAGAGACCCAGTACTTC. It codes for CASVTGKETQYF.

The V and J genes are TRBV21-1 and TRBJ2-7; the table's D call TRBD1 went unverified against the DNA. TRBV21-1 is annotated as a pseudogene. The CDR3 is made up of 15 amino acids. The CDR3 loop is CASSKPRDRGSEQYF. The CDR3 DNA is TGTGCCAGCAGCAAGCCTCGGGACAGGGGGTCGGAGCAGTACTTC.

V is TRBV28 and J is TRBJ2-7; the D is unclear. The CDR3 totals 17 residues. The germline V gene encodes CDR1 MDHEN and CDR2 SYDVKM. The ends were cut back, 6 bases at V and 0 bases at J, with 21 bases in the middle. CDR3 nucleotide sequence: TGTGCCAGCAGCTCAGTGTTTGGGATCTCGAGCTCCTACGAGCAGTACTTC. Its translation: CASSSVFGISSSYEQYF.

V gene TRBV19 combines with J gene TRBJ1-1; 7 bases match TRBD1. The V segment lost 2 bases and the J segment 5 bases; nucleotides outside the gene matches: 8. This CDR3 comprises 15 residues. Per the germline V gene, CDR1 is LNHDA and CDR2 is SQIVND (reference sequence). The CDR3 DNA reads TGTGCCAGTAGTATAAGGGAGGGGGCCGGAACTGAAGCTTTCTTT. This sequence encodes CASSIREGAGTEAFF.

V usage is TRBV7-6 and J usage is TRBJ1-4, with TRBD1 as a possible D gene (6 bases). The CDR3 is 16 residues long. V dropped 2 bases and J dropped 7 bases, with 17 bases sitting between them. In germline, CDR1 is SGHVS, CDR2 FNYEAQ. CDR3 sequence: CASSLTPGRGREKLFF. In nucleotides, the CDR3 is TGTGCCAGCAGCTTAACACCCGGCAGGGGACGTGAAAAACTGTTTTTT.

V and J are TRBV19 and TRBJ1-2, with 7 positions matching TRBD1. The CDR3 contains 16 residues. After removal of 5 bases from V and 5 bases from J, the junction contained 14 bases not matched to a gene. Per germline, CDR1 LNHDA and CDR2 SQIVND (reference sequence). The CDR3, as DNA: TGTGCCAGTAGTCCTACGACAGGGCAGAGCGGGTATGGCTACACCTTC. Translating it yields CASSPTTGQSGYGYTF.

J is TRBJ2-3 and V is TRBV27, with D unresolved. CDR1 is MNHEY and CDR2 is SMNVEV in the germline V gene (reference sequence). This CDR3 has 8 residues. Trimming removed 6 bases at V and 13 bases at J, with 5 bases between. The CDR3 protein is CASSREYF. CDR3 DNA: TGTGCCAGCAGCCGGGAGTATTTT.

V is TRBV4-1 and J is TRBJ2-7, with a possible D match to TRBD1 (6 bases). There are 17 residues in the CDR3. V gave up 3 bases and J gave up 5 bases, with 23 bases separating them. Germline assignment: CDR1 MGHRA and CDR2 YSYEKL. CDR3 amino acids: CASSQAKLGTTQDEQYF. The CDR3 nucleotides are TGCGCCAGCAGCCAGGCTAAACTCGGGACAACCCAGGACGAGCAGTACTTC.

The chain joins TRBV5-1 to TRBJ2-3, with 7 bases aligning to TRBD1. This CDR3 is built from 14 residues. Germline CDR1 reads SGHRS; CDR2 reads YFSETQ. Germline trimming cut 4 bases from V and 4 bases from J; bases unmatched to any gene: 6. The CDR3 sequence is CASSIGQESDTQYF. Written as DNA, the CDR3 is TGCGCCAGCAGCATAGGACAGGAATCAGATACGCAGTATTTT.

This clone was picked up many times. This chain links TRBV5-6 with TRBJ2-2, with no clear D. V lost 1 base, J lost 0 bases, and 7 bases lay in between. Germline values: CDR1 SGHDT, CDR2 YYEEEE. CDR3 size: 15 residues. The chain's CDR3 is CASSLWPANTGELFF. CDR3 DNA: TGTGCCAGCAGCTTGTGGCCGGCGAACACCGGGGAGCTGTTTTTT.

The sample holds many counts of this clone. The V gene is TRBV5-1, the J gene TRBJ1-2; D is possibly TRBD1 (5 bases). The CDR3 loop spans 15 amino acids. Germline lookup yields CDR1 SGHRS and CDR2 YFSETQ. V dropped 2 bases and J dropped 4 bases, with 15 bases sitting between them. CDR3 amino acids: CASSFFTGDFYGYTF. Here the CDR3 DNA reads TGCGCCAGCAGCTTTTTTACGGGGGATTTCTATGGCTACACCTTC.

The chain employs TRBV27 and TRBJ2-7, with 7 bases lining up with TRBD1. This CDR3 comprises 16 residues. Looked up from germline, CDR1 is MNHEY and CDR2 is SMNVEV (reference sequence). The V and J ends lost 1 base and 2 bases, in that order; junction bases with no gene match: 8. CDR3 in DNA: TGTGCCAGCAGTTTATTATACACAGGGGTTCCCTACGAGCAGTACTTC. Amino acids: CASSLLYTGVPYEQYF.

In this sample, this clone turned up many times. The V gene is TRBV7-9, the J gene TRBJ1-5; D is unclear. Germline V gives CDR1 SEHNR, CDR2 FQNEAQ (reference sequence). There are 13 residues in the CDR3. Trimming pared 3 bases from V and 6 bases from J, leaving 9 bases between. The DNA of the CDR3 is TGTGCCAGCAGCTTGCAACTGGGTCAGCCCCAGCATTTT. Translating gives CASSLQLGQPQHF.